One and the same sample provided the 6 T cell receptor beta chains below, sequenced in a study of T-cell memory formation after mild COVID-19. TCRdb redid the calling of the 5' RACE reads with MiXCR, one entry per CDR3 protein. Among about 210,000 distinct CDR3 sequences listed, roughly a tenth were seen once. The sample was PBMCs or a T cell subset sorted from them (not recorded which). These receptors were taken from a man younger than 30 who had mild COVID-19 (a few samples of this study predate the infection). Cell type and time point are not known.

The rearrangement links TRBV6-5 to TRBJ2-3, with D hard to call. This CDR3 is built from 15 residues. The V gene's germline CDR1 is MNHEY and CDR2 SVGAGI. The V gene lost 5 bases and the J gene lost 0 bases, with 12 bases spanning the gap. The CDR3: CASSTPTYSTDTQYF. Here the CDR3 DNA reads TGTGCCAGCAGTACCCCGACTTACAGCACAGATACGCAGTATTTT.

This clonotype was counted many times. This chain links TRBV7-3 with TRBJ2-2; 8 bases match TRBD1. V gave up 0 bases and J gave up 1 base; unmatched junction bases: 13. The germline V gene has CDR1 SGHTA and CDR2 FQGTGA. This CDR3 comprises 20 residues. CDR3 nucleotide sequence: TGTGCCAGCAGCTTAACTGTTTGGCGGACAGGGTTCGAGAACACCGGGGAGCTGTTTTTT. It specifies CASSLTVWRTGFENTGELFF.

V usage is TRBV25-1 and J usage is TRBJ2-1; the match to TRBD2 covers 7 bases. Germline V lookup: CDR1 MGHDK, CDR2 SYGVNS. The V segment lost 3 bases and the J segment 2 bases; nucleotides outside the gene matches: 1. The CDR3 totals 14 residues. CDR3 DNA: TGTGCCAGCAGTGAGGGGGGGACCTACAATGAGCAGTTCTTC. It encodes CASSEGGTYNEQFF.

V and J are TRBV27 and TRBJ1-2; 10 positions agree with TRBD1. Looked up from germline, CDR1 is MNHEY and CDR2 is SMNVEV (reference sequence). J was trimmed by 6 bases and V by 8 bases; bases with no gene match: 0. This CDR3 spans 11 amino acids. The CDR3 spells CASGTGDGYTF. In DNA, the CDR3 is TGTGCCAGCGGGACAGGGGATGGCTACACCTTC.

The rearrangement uses TRBV2 and TRBJ2-3; 12 bases are shared with TRBD2. The CDR3 has 15 residues. Trimming at V came to 6 bases and at J to 4 bases, leaving 5 bases not matched to a gene. The germline gives CDR1 SNHLY, CDR2 FYNNEI. This CDR3 is CASRILAGGPDTQYF. The CDR3 bases are TGTGCCAGCAGGATACTAGCGGGGGGTCCAGATACGCAGTATTTT.

This clonotype occurred a few times. J is TRBJ2-5 and V is TRBV12-3 or TRBV12-4, with D possibly matching TRBD1 (5 bases). V was shortened by 1 base and J by 4 bases, with 7 bases between the two germline ends. There are 13 residues in the CDR3. CDR3 protein: CASSLGQSETQYF. DNA for the CDR3: TGTGCCAGCAGTTTAGGACAGTCAGAGACCCAGTACTTC.